This note documents a single T cell receptor (beta chain) sequence. No cognate antigen has been identified for it. Base qualities are not at hand, and no much larger clone is one base apart. Each collaborating institution followed its own protocols to collect whole blood in K2EDTA tubes. For TCRbeta analysis, collaborators shipped samples as frozen whole blood, isolated PBMCs, or DNA extracted from either of those sample types. This specimen belongs to a study of blood T cell repertoires in COVID-19 (dated by TCRdb to the early 2020s). In the study overall: The collaborator samples originated in the United States, Italy and Spain and spanned the acute and convalescent phases of COVID-19. The prospective study material was composed of cDNA or gDNA derived from T cells, B-cell-depleted T cells, or PBMCs. The dataset comprised deeply sampled blood TCRbeta repertoires from subjects exposed to, actively infected with, or recovered from COVID-19. The repertoires were released in a freely available public database intended as a resource for research on the immune response to SARS-CoV-2. The samples were drawn from two sources: the first 160 participants of the ongoing ImmuneRACE study, and 1,200 or so subjects contributed by 6 global collaborators. A de-identified subject ID, COVID-19 status, age in years and sex were almost always included in the sample metadata. Where available, HLA class I and class II types were obtained from metadata supplied by the sample provider rather than from assay-based typing. Study-level results and caveats: The quantity of clinical and demographic metadata differed by source and by participant and was supplied without curation.

The immunoSEQ Assay, a bias-controlled multiplex PCR, was used to amplify TCRbeta CDR3 regions from genomic DNA. The authors processed their data as follows. The number of nucleated cells in each sample was estimated by amplification of reference gene primers within the assay. Sequence reads were collapsed and filtered to measure the absolute abundance of every unique TCRbeta CDR3 rearrangement. Productive Simpson clonality was computed per sample as the square root of Simpson's diversity index over productive rearrangements. TCRdb limited this immuneACCESS table to in-frame rearrangements with V and J called. A share of clones is missing; checked studies link under half to unresolved V genes, and the rest is unexplained. That table supplies the V and J calls and clone size; D and trimming were determined from the DNA. Across this sample there are under 250,000 clones, with roughly 83% seen only once. Under 3% of the sample rests with the top ten.

According to the germline V gene, CDR1 reads MNHEY and CDR2 reads SVGAGI. Here V drops 7 bases and J drops 4 bases, and the junction holds 7 bases not matched to any gene. There are 14 amino acids in the CDR3, from cysteine to phenylalanine inclusive. Only the CDR3 DNA stays, 42 bases, in frame from base 1. The TCR was taken from a woman between 65 and 79 years old with active or convalescent COVID-19. The sample taken for sequencing was peripheral blood. The chain is assembled from TRBV6-5 and TRBJ1-5, with 7 central nucleotides matching TRBD1. Here is the DNA: TGTGCCAGCAAACAGGGGCCGGGGAATCAGCCCCAGCATTTT. This sequence encodes CASKQGPGNQPQHF.